These 5 T cell receptor beta chains came from one sample sequenced in a study of blood T cells in healthy people across ages. Sample-barcoded 5' priming and a J-beta primer mix drove a second PCR of about 6 to 12 cycles. In TCRdb, the 5' RACE reads were re-called with MiXCR into one record per CDR3 protein. The sample includes fewer than 2,000,000 distinct CDR3 sequences, roughly two fifths seen only once; the top ten take 23%. The sequenced material came from blood. These TCRs come from a human donor in good health.

The rearrangement uses TRBV9 and TRBJ2-1, with a possible D match to TRBD2 (5 bases). Trimming removed 0 bases at V and 0 bases at J, with 10 bases between. This CDR3 contains 16 residues. Germline CDR1 SGDLS, CDR2 YYNGEE. The CDR3 sequence: CASSVERISSYNEQFF. For the CDR3, the DNA is TGTGCCAGCAGCGTAGAGCGGATAAGCTCCTACAATGAGCAGTTCTTC.

This clonotype was seen ten or more times. The chain employs TRBV10-3 and TRBJ2-3; 14 bases are a match to TRBD2. The CDR3 loop spans 19 amino acids. The V and J ends lost 5 bases and 8 bases, in that order; junction bases with no gene match: 18. CDR1 is ENHRY and CDR2 is SYGVKD in the germline V gene. The CDR3 coding sequence is TGTGCCATCAGTCGGCCGGGACTAGCGGGGGCAGAATACTCGGCTACGCAGTATTTT. It yields the protein CAISRPGLAGAEYSATQYF.

For the CDR3, the DNA is TGCAGTGCTTCGCTCCTTGCTGAGACTAGCGGGGGGCGGGAAGATACGCAGTATTTT. Translated: CSASLLAETSGGREDTQYF. The V call is TRBV20-1, the J call TRBJ2-3; 13 nucleotides line up with TRBD2. The CDR3 is made up of 19 amino acids. Germline V gene data show CDR1 as DFQATT and CDR2 as SNEGSKA (reference sequence). V gave up 5 bases and J gave up 5 bases; unmatched junction bases: 19.

This clonotype has a handful of counts. The chain couples TRBV11-3 to TRBJ1-1; maybe TRBD1 (5 bases). The germline V and J ends were trimmed by 2 bases and 7 bases, with 17 bases remaining between them. Germline loops: CDR1 SGHNT, CDR2 YENEEA. The CDR3 is 15 residues long. Here the CDR3 reads CASSLNSLRGNEAFF. The CDR3 bases are TGTGCCAGCAGCTTAAATAGTTTGCGGGGGAATGAAGCTTTCTTT.

In this sample, this clonotype turned up once. The V and J genes are TRBV5-1 and TRBJ2-5; 9 bases are a match to TRBD1. Germline CDR1 and CDR2: SGHRS and YFSETQ. The CDR3 totals 16 residues. Losses at the gene ends were 5 bases for V and 3 bases for J; bases not matched to a gene: 11. The CDR3 sequence is CASSRTGQGLEETQYF. CDR3 bases: TGCGCCAGCAGTCGGACCGGACAGGGGTTAGAAGAGACCCAGTACTTC. Full variable domain (outside the CDR3, taken from reference TRBV5-1 and TRBJ2-5): KAGVTQTPRYLIKTRGQQVTLSCSPISGHRSVSWYQQTPGQGLQFLFEYFSETQRNKGNFPGRFSGRQFSNSRSEMNVSTLELGDSALYLCASSRTGQGLEETQYFGPGTRLLVL.